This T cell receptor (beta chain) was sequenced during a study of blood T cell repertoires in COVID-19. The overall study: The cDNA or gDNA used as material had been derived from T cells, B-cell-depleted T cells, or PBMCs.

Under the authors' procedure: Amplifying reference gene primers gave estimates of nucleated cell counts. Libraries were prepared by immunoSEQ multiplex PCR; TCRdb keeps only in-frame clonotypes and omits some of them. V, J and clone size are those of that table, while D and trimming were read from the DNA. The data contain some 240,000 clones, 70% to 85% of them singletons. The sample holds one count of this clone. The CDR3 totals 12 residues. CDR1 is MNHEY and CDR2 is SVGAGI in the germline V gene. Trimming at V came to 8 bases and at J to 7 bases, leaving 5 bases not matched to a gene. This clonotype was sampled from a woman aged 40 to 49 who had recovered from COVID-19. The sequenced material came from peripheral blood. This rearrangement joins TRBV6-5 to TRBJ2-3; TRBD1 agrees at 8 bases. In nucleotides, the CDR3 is TGTGCCAGCGGGTCAGGGGGCTATACGCAGTATTTT. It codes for CASGSGGYTQYF.